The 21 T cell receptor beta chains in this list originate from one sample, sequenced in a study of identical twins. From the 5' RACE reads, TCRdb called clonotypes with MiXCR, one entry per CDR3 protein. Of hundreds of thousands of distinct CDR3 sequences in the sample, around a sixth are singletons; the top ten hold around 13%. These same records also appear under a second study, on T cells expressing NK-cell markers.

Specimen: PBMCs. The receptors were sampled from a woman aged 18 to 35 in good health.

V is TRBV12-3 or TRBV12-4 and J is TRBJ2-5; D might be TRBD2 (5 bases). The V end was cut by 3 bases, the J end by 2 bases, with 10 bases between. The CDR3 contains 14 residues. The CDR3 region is CASSFRGSQETQYF. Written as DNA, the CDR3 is TGTGCCAGCAGTTTCCGGGGAAGTCAAGAGACCCAGTACTTC.

The CDR3, as DNA: TGCAGCGTTGTCGGGTCAGGGAGAACAGGCACAGATACGCAGTATTTT. It specifies CSVVGSGRTGTDTQYF. J is TRBJ2-3 and V is TRBV29-1; D tentatively fits TRBD1 or TRBD2 (5 bases each). Looked up from germline, CDR1 is SQVTM and CDR2 is ANQGSEA. CDR3 size: 16 residues. Trimming stripped 4 bases from V and 1 base from J, with 18 bases between.

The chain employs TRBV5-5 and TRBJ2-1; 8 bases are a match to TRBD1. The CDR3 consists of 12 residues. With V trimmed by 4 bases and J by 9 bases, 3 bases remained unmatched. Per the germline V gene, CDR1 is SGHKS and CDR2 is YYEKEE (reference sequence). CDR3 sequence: CASSRDRGEQFF. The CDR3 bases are TGTGCCAGCAGCCGCGACAGGGGTGAGCAGTTCTTC. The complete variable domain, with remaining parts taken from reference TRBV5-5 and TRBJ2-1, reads DAGVTQSPTHLIKTRGQQVTLRCSPISGHKSVSWYQQVLGQGPQFIFQYYEKEERGRGNFPDRFSARQFPNYSSELNVNALLLGDSALYLCASSRDRGEQFFGPGTRLTVL.

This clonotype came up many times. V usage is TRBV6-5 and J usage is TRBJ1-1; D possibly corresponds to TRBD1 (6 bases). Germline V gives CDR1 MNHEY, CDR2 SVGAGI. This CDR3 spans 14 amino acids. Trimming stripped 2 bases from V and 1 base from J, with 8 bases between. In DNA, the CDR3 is TGTGCCAGCAGTTACATGGGGGCGAACACTGAAGCTTTCTTT. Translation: CASSYMGANTEAFF.

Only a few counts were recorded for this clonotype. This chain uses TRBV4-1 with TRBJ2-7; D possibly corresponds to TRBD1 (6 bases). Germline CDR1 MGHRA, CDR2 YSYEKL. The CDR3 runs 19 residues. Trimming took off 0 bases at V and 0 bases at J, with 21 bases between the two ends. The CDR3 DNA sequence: TGCGCCAGCAGCCAAGATCGACCGCCGGGACACCCGAGCTCCTACGAGCAGTACTTC. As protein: CASSQDRPPGHPSSYEQYF.

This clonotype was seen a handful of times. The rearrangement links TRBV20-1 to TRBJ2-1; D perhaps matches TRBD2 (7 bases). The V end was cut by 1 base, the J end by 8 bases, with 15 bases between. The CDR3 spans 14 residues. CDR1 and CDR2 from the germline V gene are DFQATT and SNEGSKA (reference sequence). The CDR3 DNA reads TGCAGTGCTAGAGGGGGGGGCCTAGTCGATGAGCAGTTCTTC. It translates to CSARGGGLVDEQFF.

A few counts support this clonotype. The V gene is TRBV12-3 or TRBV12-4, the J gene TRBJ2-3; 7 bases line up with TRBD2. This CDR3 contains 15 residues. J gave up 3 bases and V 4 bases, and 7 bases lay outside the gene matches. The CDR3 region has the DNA TGTGCCAGCAGTTCATCCGGGGAGGGGACAGATACGCAGTATTTT. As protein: CASSSSGEGTDTQYF.

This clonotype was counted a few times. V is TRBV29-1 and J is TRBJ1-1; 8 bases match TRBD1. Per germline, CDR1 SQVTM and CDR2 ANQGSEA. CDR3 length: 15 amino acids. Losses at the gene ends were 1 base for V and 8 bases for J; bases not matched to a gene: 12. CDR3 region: CSVEVFQGARREAFF. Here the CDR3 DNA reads TGCAGCGTTGAAGTGTTTCAGGGGGCGAGGCGAGAAGCTTTCTTT. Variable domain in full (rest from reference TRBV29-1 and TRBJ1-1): SAVISQKPSRDICQRGTSLTIQCQVDSQVTMMFWYRQQPGQSLTLIATANQGSEATYESGFVIDKFPISRPNLTFSTLTVSNMSPEDSSIYLCSVEVFQGARREAFFGQGTRLTVV.

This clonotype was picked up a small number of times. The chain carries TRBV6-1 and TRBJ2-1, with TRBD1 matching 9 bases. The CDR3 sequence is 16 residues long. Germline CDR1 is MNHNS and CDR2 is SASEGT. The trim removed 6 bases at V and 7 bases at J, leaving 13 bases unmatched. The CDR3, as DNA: TGTGCCAGCAGGCAGCCCGGGACAGGGTCCAGGAATGAGCAGTTCTTC. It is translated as CASRQPGTGSRNEQFF.

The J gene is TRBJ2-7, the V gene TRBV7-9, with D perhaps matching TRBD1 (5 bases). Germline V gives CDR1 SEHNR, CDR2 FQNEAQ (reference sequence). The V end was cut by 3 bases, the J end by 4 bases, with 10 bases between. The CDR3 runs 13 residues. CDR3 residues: CASSFAGRYEQYF. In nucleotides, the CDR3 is TGTGCCAGCAGCTTTGCAGGGCGGTACGAGCAGTACTTC.

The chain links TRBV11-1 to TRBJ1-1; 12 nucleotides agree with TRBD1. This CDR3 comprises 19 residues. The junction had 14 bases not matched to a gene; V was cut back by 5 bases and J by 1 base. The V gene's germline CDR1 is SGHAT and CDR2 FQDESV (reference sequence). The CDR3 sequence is CASSLFFFRDRGRNTEAFF. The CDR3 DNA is TGTGCCAGCAGCCTCTTCTTTTTCCGGGACAGGGGGCGGAACACTGAAGCTTTCTTT.

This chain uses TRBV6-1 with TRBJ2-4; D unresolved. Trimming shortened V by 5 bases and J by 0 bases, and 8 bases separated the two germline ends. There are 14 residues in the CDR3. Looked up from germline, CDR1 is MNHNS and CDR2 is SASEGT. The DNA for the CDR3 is TGTGCCAGCAGTACGGTTCGAGCCAAAAACATTCAGTACTTC. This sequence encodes CASSTVRAKNIQYF.

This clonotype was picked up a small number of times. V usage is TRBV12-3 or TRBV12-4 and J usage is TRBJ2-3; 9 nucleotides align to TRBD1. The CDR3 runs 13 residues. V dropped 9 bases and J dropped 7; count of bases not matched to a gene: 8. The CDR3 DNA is TGTGCCAGTAGGACAGGGGACCGTTATACGCAGTATTTT. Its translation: CASRTGDRYTQYF.

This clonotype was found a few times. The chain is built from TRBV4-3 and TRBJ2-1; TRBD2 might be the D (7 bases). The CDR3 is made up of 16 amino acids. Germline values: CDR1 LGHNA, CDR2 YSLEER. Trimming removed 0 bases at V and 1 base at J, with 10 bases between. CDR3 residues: CASSQERGGSYNEQFF. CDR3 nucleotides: TGCGCCAGCAGCCAAGAGAGGGGGGGTTCCTACAATGAGCAGTTCTTC.

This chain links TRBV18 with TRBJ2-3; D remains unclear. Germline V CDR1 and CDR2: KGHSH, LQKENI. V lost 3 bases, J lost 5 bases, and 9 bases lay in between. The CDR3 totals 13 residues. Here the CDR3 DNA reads TGTGCCAGCTCACCGATTAAGGGAGATACGCAGTATTTT. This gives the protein CASSPIKGDTQYF. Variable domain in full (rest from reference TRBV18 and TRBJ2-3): NAGVMQNPRHLVRRRGQEARLRCSPMKGHSHVYWYRQLPEEGLKFMVYLQKENIIDESGMPKERFSAEFPKEGPSILRIQQVVRGDSAAYFCASSPIKGDTQYFGPGTRLTVL.

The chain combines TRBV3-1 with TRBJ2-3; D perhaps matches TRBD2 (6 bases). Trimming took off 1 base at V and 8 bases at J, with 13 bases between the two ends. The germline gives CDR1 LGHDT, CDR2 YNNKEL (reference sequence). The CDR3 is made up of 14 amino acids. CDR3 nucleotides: TGTGCCAGCAGCCAAGGGGCTCCGGAGGGTACGCAGTATTTT. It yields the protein CASSQGAPEGTQYF.

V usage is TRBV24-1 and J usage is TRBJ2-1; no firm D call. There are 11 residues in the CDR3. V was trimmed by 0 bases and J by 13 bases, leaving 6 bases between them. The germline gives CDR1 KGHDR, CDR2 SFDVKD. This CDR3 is CATSDLVRQFF. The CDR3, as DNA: TGTGCCACCAGTGATTTGGTGCGACAGTTCTTC.

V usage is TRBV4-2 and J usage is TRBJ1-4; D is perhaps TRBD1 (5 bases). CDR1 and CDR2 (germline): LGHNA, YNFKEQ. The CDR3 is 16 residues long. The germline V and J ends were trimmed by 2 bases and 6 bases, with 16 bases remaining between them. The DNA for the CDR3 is TGTGCCAGCAGCCAAACTCCCGGGACGGTGGATGAAAAACTGTTTTTT. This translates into CASSQTPGTVDEKLFF.

CDR3 nucleotides: TGTGCCAGCTGTCCTAGCGCGGGGAACACAGCCTACGAGCAGTACTTC. It codes for CASCPSAGNTAYEQYF. The chain is built from TRBV27 and TRBJ2-7; tentatively, D is TRBD2 (6 bases). Germline V gene sequence: CDR1 MNHEY, CDR2 SMNVEV (reference sequence). The V and J ends lost 8 bases and 2 bases respectively, with 22 bases between them. The CDR3 covers 16 residues.

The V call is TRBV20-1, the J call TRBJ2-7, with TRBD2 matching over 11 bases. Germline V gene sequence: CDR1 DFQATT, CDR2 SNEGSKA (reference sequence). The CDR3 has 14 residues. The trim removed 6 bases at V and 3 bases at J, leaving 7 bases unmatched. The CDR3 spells CSAPLAGGDYEQYF. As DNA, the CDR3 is TGCAGTGCGCCTCTAGCGGGAGGAGACTACGAGCAGTACTTC.

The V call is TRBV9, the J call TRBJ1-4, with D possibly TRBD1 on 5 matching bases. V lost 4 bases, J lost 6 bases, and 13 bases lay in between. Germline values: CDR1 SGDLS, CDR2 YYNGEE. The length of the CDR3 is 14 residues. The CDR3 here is CASSPRFRDEKLFF. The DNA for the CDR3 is TGTGCCAGCAGCCCCCGCTTCAGGGATGAAAAACTGTTTTTT.